The subject of this entry is one T cell receptor beta chain. Per the germline V gene, CDR1 is SGHRS and CDR2 is YFSETQ. Trimming took off 0 bases at V and 2 bases at J, with 8 bases between the two ends. The length of the CDR3 is 15 residues. Profiling relied on immunoSEQ multiplex PCR, and the TCRdb table lists in-frame clones only, not all of them. Among about 10,000 clones, approximately 91% were seen once, and the ten largest hold roughly 20%. This sample is drawn from a study of control samples from healthy donors and cancer patients. The sample consisted of PBMCs. The rearrangement uses TRBV5-1 and TRBJ2-2, with D perhaps matching TRBD1 (6 bases). The sequence was collected from a man aged 55 to 69 with colorectal cancer. CDR3 sequence: CASSLDRDNTGELFF. In DNA, the CDR3 is TGCGCCAGCAGCTTGGACAGGGATAACACCGGGGAGCTGTTTTTT.